The 20 T cell receptor beta chains reported below all come from one sample, sequenced in a study of T cells in Graves' hyperthyroidism and ophthalmopathy (dated by TCRdb to the late 2010s). Preparation of the library involved multiplex PCR. Sequencer: Illumina HiSeq 2000. Amplification of TCR beta CDR3 regions was carried out from RNA transcripts. The TCR CDR3 was subjected to a first round of RT-PCR using the HTBI primer set and the Qiagen OneStep RT-PCR kit. TCRdb trimmed the raw reads at Q25, called clones with MiXCR and kept productive beta chains. Rows matching on CDR3 protein sequence are summarized as one entry with the most common DNA and genes. The sample table lists about 500,000 distinct CDR3 sequences, over 15% of them with a count of one. The top ten hold around a sixth of the sample. What was sequenced was blood. The receptors come from a woman under 30 with Graves' hyperthyroidism.

At least ten counts were recorded for this clonotype. The chain is built from TRBV6-1 and TRBJ1-4; 7 bases align to TRBD1. Germline V lookup: CDR1 MNHNS, CDR2 SASEGT. Trimming at V came to 10 bases and at J to 3 bases, leaving 8 bases not matched to a gene. The CDR3 is made up of 14 amino acids. The DNA for the CDR3 is TGTGCCATCAACAGCCAGGGGGCTAATGAAAAACTGTTTTTT. This codes for CAINSQGANEKLFF.

There are a few counts of this clonotype. The gene calls are TRBV19 and TRBJ2-1, with 7 bases aligning to TRBD1. CDR3 length: 16 residues. Looked up from germline, CDR1 is LNHDA and CDR2 is SQIVND (reference sequence). J was trimmed by 3 bases and V by 6 bases; bases with no gene match: 11. CDR3 bases: TGTGCCAGTAGGAACCGGGGACAGCAACTCTACAATGAGCAGTTCTTC. Its translation is CASRNRGQQLYNEQFF.

The chain uses TRBV3-1 and TRBJ1-1; 7 bases are a match to TRBD1. This CDR3 contains 16 residues. V trimming: 2 bases; J trimming: 0 bases; junction bases outside the gene matches: 6. CDR1 LGHDT and CDR2 YNNKEL come from the germline V gene (reference sequence). CDR3 in DNA: TGTGCCAGCAGCCAACCCCGGACAGGCCTGAACACTGAAGCTTTCTTT. Translating gives CASSQPRTGLNTEAFF.

About this clonotype: One end of the junction is discordant with germline, which a read error may explain. The J gene is TRBJ1-1, the V gene TRBV29-1; D possibly corresponds to TRBD1 (5 bases). CDR3 size: 14 residues. Looked up from germline, CDR1 is SQVTM and CDR2 is ANQGSEA. In nucleotides, the CDR3 is TGCAGCGTTGGCTGGGACCCTATGAACGCTGAAGCTTTCTTT. It is translated as CSVGWDPMNAEAFF.

This clonotype has a count of ten or more. V and J are TRBV7-2 and TRBJ2-5; 14 bases map to TRBD2. The CDR3 sequence is 16 residues long. Germline CDR1 reads SGHTA; CDR2 reads FQGNSA. Trimming took 3 bases from V and 4 from J; bases not matched to a gene: 4. The CDR3 region has the DNA TGTGCCAGCAGCTTTACCGGGACTAGCGGGAGAGAGACCCAGTACTTC. Protein sequence: CASSFTGTSGRETQYF.

This clonotype was picked up many times. The chain joins TRBV7-9 to TRBJ2-3; 9 positions agree with TRBD2. The trim removed 5 bases at V and 6 bases at J, leaving 12 bases unmatched. The CDR3 has 16 amino acids. CDR1 and CDR2 from the germline V gene are SEHNR and FQNEAQ (reference sequence). CDR3 sequence reads: CASSPLAGTNRDTQYF. The CDR3 nucleotides read TGTGCCAGCAGCCCTCTAGCGGGAACAAACCGCGATACGCAGTATTTT.

The chain links TRBV19 to TRBJ2-2, with a tentative D call TRBD2 (5 bases). The CDR3 runs 14 residues. Trimming took 6 bases from V and 5 from J, leaving 13 bases between them. From germline, CDR1 is LNHDA and CDR2 SQIVND (reference sequence). The CDR3 loop is CASSLSSSTGELFF. CDR3 nucleotide sequence: TGTGCCAGTAGCCTTTCTAGCTCGACCGGGGAGCTGTTTTTT.

There are a few counts of this clonotype. This rearrangement joins TRBV19 to TRBJ2-1; 9 bases align to TRBD1. Per the germline V gene, CDR1 is LNHDA and CDR2 is SQIVND (reference sequence). J gave up 5 bases and V 5 bases, and 4 bases lay outside the gene matches. The CDR3 has 14 amino acids. CDR3 sequence: CASSEQGAHNEQFF. The CDR3 bases are TGTGCCAGTAGTGAACAGGGGGCTCACAATGAGCAGTTCTTC.

This clonotype was counted many times. This sequence joins TRBV7-9 and TRBJ2-3, with TRBD2 matching over 9 bases. V was clipped by 5 bases and J by 4 bases; unmatched bases: 7. This CDR3 comprises 15 residues. Germline loops: CDR1 SEHNR, CDR2 FQNEAQ (reference sequence). The DNA of the CDR3 is TGTGCCAGCAGCAAAGCGGGACTAGCACCAGATACGCAGTATTTT. Its protein is CASSKAGLAPDTQYF.

This clonotype was found a few times. The rearrangement links TRBV5-5 to TRBJ1-5; tentative D call: TRBD1 (5 bases). This CDR3 spans 13 amino acids. The V gene's germline CDR1 is SGHKS and CDR2 YYEKEE (reference sequence). The V end was cut by 3 bases, the J end by 7 bases, with 11 bases between. In nucleotides, the CDR3 is TGTGCCAGCAGCTCGGAGGGGCTCCAGCCCCAGCATTTT. As protein: CASSSEGLQPQHF. The complete variable domain, with remaining parts taken from reference TRBV5-5 and TRBJ1-5, reads DAGVTQSPTHLIKTRGQQVTLRCSPISGHKSVSWYQQVLGQGPQFIFQYYEKEERGRGNFPDRFSARQFPNYSSELNVNALLLGDSALYLCASSSEGLQPQHFGDGTRLSIL.

Ten or more counts support this clonotype. The chain combines TRBV10-3 with TRBJ2-7, with 9 bases identical to TRBD1. CDR3 size: 12 residues. Germline CDR1 and CDR2: ENHRY and SYGVKD. J gave up 5 bases and V 6 bases, and 2 bases lay outside the gene matches. The CDR3 sequence is CAIRRDRDEQYF. The CDR3 DNA reads as TGTGCCATCAGAAGGGACAGGGACGAGCAGTACTTC.

In this sample, this clonotype turned up a few times. The V gene is TRBV20-1, the J gene TRBJ1-1; D remains ambiguous. Germline loops: CDR1 DFQATT, CDR2 SNEGSKA (reference sequence). The length of the CDR3 is 12 residues. V lost 7 bases, J lost 3 bases, and 12 bases lay in between. The CDR3 DNA is TGCAGTGGTACACGGCGAGACACTGAAGCTTTCTTT. This gives the protein CSGTRRDTEAFF.

The V gene is TRBV20-1, the J gene TRBJ2-1; 10 bases line up with TRBD1. Germline V lookup: CDR1 DFQATT, CDR2 SNEGSKA (reference sequence). V trimming: 2 bases; J trimming: 7 bases; junction bases outside the gene matches: 11. The CDR3 has 16 residues. The CDR3 region is CSARLGTGVSWNEQFF. The CDR3 nucleotides read TGCAGTGCTAGACTGGGGACAGGGGTTTCCTGGAATGAGCAGTTCTTC.

At least ten counts were recorded for this clonotype. The chain uses TRBV5-1 and TRBJ2-7; possible D gene TRBD2, 6 bases. Looked up from germline, CDR1 is SGHRS and CDR2 is YFSETQ. V was trimmed by 0 bases and J by 7 bases, leaving 17 bases between them. The CDR3 length is 15 residues. CDR3 DNA sequence: TGCGCCAGCAGCTTGGATTTAACGGGAGTGGGGGAGCAGTACTTC. This encodes CASSLDLTGVGEQYF. The whole variable domain, filled in from reference TRBV5-1 and TRBJ2-7, reads KAGVTQTPRYLIKTRGQQVTLSCSPISGHRSVSWYQQTPGQGLQFLFEYFSETQRNKGNFPGRFSGRQFSNSRSEMNVSTLELGDSALYLCASSLDLTGVGEQYFGPGTRLTVT.

This clonotype was found many times. The rearrangement joins TRBV11-2 to TRBJ2-1; tentative D call: TRBD2 (5 bases). Germline values: CDR1 SGHAT, CDR2 FQNNGV. The CDR3 has 14 amino acids. V lost 5 bases and J 4 bases, leaving 12 bases between the germline ends. In nucleotides, the CDR3 is TGTGCCAGCAGCCTAAACCGGGGATACAATGAGCAGTTCTTC. This sequence encodes CASSLNRGYNEQFF.

In this sample, this clonotype turned up a few times. A single base separates this from a much larger clone, so it may be a read error. CDR3 in amino acids: CASSLEVGIDTQYF. CDR3 nucleotide sequence: TGTGCCAGCAGCTTAGAAGTGGGAATAGATACGCAGTATTTT. The J gene is TRBJ2-3, the V gene TRBV11-3; D gene unclear. Per the germline V gene, CDR1 is SGHNT and CDR2 is YENEEA. Trimming left V 0 bases short and J 5 bases short, with 9 bases between. CDR3 length equals 14 residues.

This clonotype occurred many times. V usage is TRBV20-1 and J usage is TRBJ2-1, with 15 positions matching TRBD2. Looked up from germline, CDR1 is DFQATT and CDR2 is SNEGSKA (reference sequence). The CDR3 runs 13 residues. J gave up 8 bases and V 6 bases, and 2 bases lay outside the gene matches. CDR3 residues: CSAGLAGGHEQFF. CDR3 nucleotides: TGCAGTGCAGGACTAGCGGGAGGGCATGAGCAGTTCTTC.

This clonotype has at least ten counts. V usage is TRBV5-5 and J usage is TRBJ1-2; tentative D call: TRBD1 (6 bases). Trimming removed 4 bases from V and 4 bases from J, with 17 bases in between. Germline lookup yields CDR1 SGHKS and CDR2 YYEKEE (reference sequence). The CDR3 runs to 15 residues. Written as DNA, the CDR3 is TGTGCCAGCAGCCCCCATTCGACGACAGGCTATGGCTACACCTTC. Encoded protein: CASSPHSTTGYGYTF.

The chain links TRBV11-2 to TRBJ2-2; 12 bases map to TRBD2. The CDR3 runs to 15 residues. V gave up 5 bases and J gave up 5 bases; unmatched junction bases: 3. CDR1 is SGHAT and CDR2 is FQNNGV in the germline V gene. In DNA, the CDR3 is TGTGCCAGCAGCCGCGGGACTAGCGGGACCGGGGAGCTGTTTTTT. It translates to CASSRGTSGTGELFF.

This clonotype appeared many times. The chain combines TRBV20-1 with TRBJ2-5; 7 positions match TRBD2. Germline CDR1 DFQATT, CDR2 SNEGSKA (reference sequence). The J segment lost 4 bases and the V segment lost 1 base, leaving 6 bases of the junction unmatched. The CDR3 loop spans 14 amino acids. The CDR3 loop reads CSARGEGNSETQYF. CDR3 nucleotide sequence: TGCAGTGCTAGAGGGGAGGGGAATTCAGAGACCCAGTACTTC.